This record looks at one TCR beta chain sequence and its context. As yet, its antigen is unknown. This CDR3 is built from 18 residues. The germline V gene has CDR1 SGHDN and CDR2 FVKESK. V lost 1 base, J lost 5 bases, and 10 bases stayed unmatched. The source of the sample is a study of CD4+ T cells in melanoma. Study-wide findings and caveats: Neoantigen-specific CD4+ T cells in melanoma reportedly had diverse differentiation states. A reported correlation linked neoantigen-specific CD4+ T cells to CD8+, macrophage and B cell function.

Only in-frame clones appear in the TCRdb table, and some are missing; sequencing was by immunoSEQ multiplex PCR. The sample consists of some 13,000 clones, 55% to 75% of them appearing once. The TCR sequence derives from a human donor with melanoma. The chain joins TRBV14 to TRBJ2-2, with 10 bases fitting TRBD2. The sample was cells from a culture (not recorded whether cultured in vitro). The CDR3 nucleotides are TGTGCCAGCAGCCAAGGAATCAGAGCGGGGGGGCCTACCGGGGAGCTGTTTTTT. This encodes CASSQGIRAGGPTGELFF.